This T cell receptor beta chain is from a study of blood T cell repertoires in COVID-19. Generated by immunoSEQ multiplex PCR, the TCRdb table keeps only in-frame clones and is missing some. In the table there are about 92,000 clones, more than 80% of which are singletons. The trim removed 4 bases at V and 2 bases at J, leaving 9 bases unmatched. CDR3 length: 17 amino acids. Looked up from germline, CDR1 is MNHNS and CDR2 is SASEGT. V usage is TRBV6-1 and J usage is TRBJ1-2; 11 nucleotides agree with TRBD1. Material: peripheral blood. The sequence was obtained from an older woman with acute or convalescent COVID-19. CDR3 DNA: TGTGCCAGCAGTGGGTCCGGGACAGGGGGTTTGAACTATGGCTACACCTTC. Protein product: CASSGSGTGGLNYGYTF.